One sample yielded the 13 T cell receptor beta chains listed below, sequenced in a study of shared clonotypes between healthy human individuals. The protocol was immunoSEQ multiplex PCR, while the TCRdb copy is restricted to in-frame clones and leaves out a portion. The sample holds some 1.5 million clones, 95% to 97% seen once. Sequenced sample: naive CD4+ T cells sorted from blood. Subset denoted: CD45RA+ positively selected. These receptors were obtained from a man under 40 in good health.

The chain couples TRBV27 to TRBJ2-2; D remains unclear. V shed 3 bases and J shed 3 bases, with 8 bases lying between them. The germline gives CDR1 MNHEY, CDR2 SMNVEV (reference sequence). This CDR3 is built from 14 residues. CDR3 sequence reads: CASSLGRYTGELFF. The CDR3 nucleotides read TGTGCCAGCAGTTTGGGCCGATACACCGGGGAGCTGTTTTTT.

The chain links TRBV15 to TRBJ1-2; no definite D call. V gave up 7 bases and J gave up 4 bases, with 16 bases separating them. Per germline, CDR1 LNHNV and CDR2 YYDKDF (reference sequence). The CDR3 has 14 amino acids. CDR3: CATTPNVVPYGYTF. CDR3 DNA: TGTGCCACCACCCCAAATGTTGTACCCTATGGCTACACCTTC.

The chain employs TRBV7-2 and TRBJ2-7; possible D gene TRBD1, 5 bases. The CDR3 runs to 14 residues. CDR1 SGHTA and CDR2 FQGNSA come from the germline V gene. V lost 3 bases, J lost 0 bases, and 9 bases lay in between. CDR3 amino acids: CASSFSTASYEQYF. Here the CDR3 DNA reads TGTGCCAGCAGCTTCTCGACAGCCTCCTACGAGCAGTACTTC.

The chain has TRBV20-1 and TRBJ2-2; tentative D call: TRBD2 (5 bases). This CDR3 is 11 amino acids long. CDR1 is DFQATT, CDR2 SNEGSKA, per germline (reference sequence). The V end was cut by 5 bases, the J end by 7 bases, with 8 bases between. In nucleotides, the CDR3 is TGCAGTGCTTACAGCGGCGGGGAGCTGTTTTTT. Its translation: CSAYSGGELFF.

This clone appeared once. This chain joins TRBV28 and TRBJ2-7; D gene unclear. V lost 4 bases, J lost 2 bases, and 15 bases lay in between. This CDR3 comprises 15 residues. CDR1 MDHEN and CDR2 SYDVKM come from the germline V gene. Here the CDR3 DNA reads TGTGCCAGCAGTTCCCACACGAGGAAAACCTACGAGCAGTACTTC. Translation gives CASSSHTRKTYEQYF.

The chain has TRBV7-6 and TRBJ2-3; 14 positions match TRBD2. The V and J ends lost 5 bases and 4 bases, in that order; junction bases with no gene match: 8. Germline V gene lookup returns CDR1 SGHVS and CDR2 FNYEAQ. The CDR3 contains 17 residues. CDR3 loop: CASSLGTSGSRADTQYF. CDR3 sequence (DNA): TGTGCCAGCAGCCTAGGGACTAGCGGGAGTAGGGCAGATACGCAGTATTTT. The full variable domain, completed using reference TRBV7-6 and TRBJ2-3, is GAGVSQSPRYKVTKRGQDVALRCDPISGHVSLYWYRQALGQGPEFLTYFNYEAQQDKSGLPNDRFSAERPEGSISTLTIQRTEQRDSAMYRCASSLGTSGSRADTQYFGPGTRLTVL.

The V and J genes are TRBV2 and TRBJ2-3; TRBD1 might be the D (5 bases). CDR3 size: 14 residues. Germline V lookup: CDR1 SNHLY, CDR2 FYNNEI. V dropped 1 base and J dropped 5 bases, with 10 bases sitting between them. CDR3 in amino acids: CASSEGWQGDTQYF. As DNA, the CDR3 is TGTGCCAGCAGTGAAGGTTGGCAGGGAGATACGCAGTATTTT.

The rearrangement uses TRBV5-5 and TRBJ1-1, with a possible D match to TRBD1 (6 bases). CDR3 length equals 18 residues. The V end lost 4 bases, the J end lost 3 bases, and 25 bases lay between the germline ends. Germline CDR1 and CDR2: SGHKS and YYEKEE (reference sequence). CDR3 nucleotide sequence: TGTGCCAGCAGCACCAGTACCTACAGGGTTAAAGCGGACACTGAAGCTTTCTTT. The encoded protein is CASSTSTYRVKADTEAFF. Drawing the rest from reference TRBV5-5 and TRBJ1-1, the complete variable domain is DAGVTQSPTHLIKTRGQQVTLRCSPISGHKSVSWYQQVLGQGPQFIFQYYEKEERGRGNFPDRFSARQFPNYSSELNVNALLLGDSALYLCASSTSTYRVKADTEAFFGQGTRLTVV.

Notes on this clone: This CDR3 is also generated by other DNA sequences in the sample. The chain uses TRBV19 and TRBJ1-1; D is undetermined. Germline CDR1 reads LNHDA; CDR2 reads SQIVND (reference sequence). V dropped 1 base and J dropped 5 bases, with 11 bases sitting between them. This CDR3 is built from 14 residues. DNA of the CDR3: TGTGCCAGTAGTATAGGGCCGGGTGGGACTGAAGCTTTCTTT. It encodes CASSIGPGGTEAFF.

The V gene is TRBV11-3, the J gene TRBJ1-3, with 7 nucleotides matching TRBD1. V lost 5 bases, J lost 1 base, and 2 bases stayed unmatched. Germline V lookup: CDR1 SGHNT, CDR2 YENEEA. The CDR3 loop spans 14 amino acids. The CDR3 is CASSRRGSGNTIYF. CDR3 DNA sequence: TGTGCCAGCAGCCGCAGGGGGTCTGGAAACACCATATATTTT.

This rearrangement joins TRBV27 to TRBJ2-5; TRBD2 agrees at 12 bases. The CDR3 has 17 residues. Unmatched junction bases numbered 11, after V lost 5 bases and J lost 4 bases. Germline CDR1 is MNHEY and CDR2 is SMNVEV (reference sequence). This CDR3 reads CASSTLAGGLKGETQYF. The DNA for the CDR3 is TGTGCCAGCAGTACCCTAGCGGGAGGGCTGAAAGGAGAGACCCAGTACTTC.

This clone appeared once. This chain connects TRBV29-1 to TRBJ2-5, with 9 bases lining up with TRBD2. The ends lost 5 bases at V and 3 bases at J; junction bases unmatched: 10. Germline loops: CDR1 SQVTM, CDR2 ANQGSEA. CDR3 size: 15 residues. In DNA form, the CDR3 reads TGCAGCGTTTGGGGCTCAGCGGGAGGAGAAGAGACCCAGTACTTC. Translated: CSVWGSAGGEETQYF.

This chain connects TRBV18 to TRBJ2-2, with D possibly TRBD1 on 5 matching bases. The V and J ends lost 6 bases and 6 bases respectively, with 14 bases between them. The CDR3 totals 14 residues. Germline V gene data show CDR1 as KGHSH and CDR2 as LQKENI. CDR3 DNA sequence: TGTGCCAGCTCGCCCGATGTACAGGCCGGGGAGCTGTTTTTT. This translates into CASSPDVQAGELFF.